Each of the 2 T cell receptor beta chains below was sequenced from the same sample in a study of cytomegalovirus exposure and HLA in healthy donors. Measured with immunoSEQ multiplex PCR; TCRdb has only the in-frame clones, and not every one. The table includes 140,000 or so clones, 80% to 95% detected once. The sequenced material came from PBMCs. These receptors originate from a man between 18 and 29 years old in good health and CMV-seronegative.

The V gene is TRBV13, the J gene TRBJ2-1; D is possibly TRBD1 (6 bases). V gave up 6 bases and J gave up 7 bases, with 19 bases separating them. Germline values: CDR1 PRHDT, CDR2 FYEKMQ (reference sequence). The CDR3 totals 15 residues. Written as DNA, the CDR3 is TGTGCCAGCAGTATAACAGGGCCGAAGCTTAATGAGCAGTTCTTC. Its protein product is CASSITGPKLNEQFF.

The chain joins TRBV5-4 to TRBJ2-1; 9 positions match TRBD1. The CDR3 contains 15 residues. V dropped 3 bases and J dropped 8; count of bases not matched to a gene: 9. Germline V gives CDR1 SGHNT, CDR2 YYREEE (reference sequence). CDR3 amino acids: CASSSRQGVVDEQFF. The CDR3 bases are TGTGCCAGCAGCTCACGACAGGGGGTGGTGGATGAGCAGTTCTTC.